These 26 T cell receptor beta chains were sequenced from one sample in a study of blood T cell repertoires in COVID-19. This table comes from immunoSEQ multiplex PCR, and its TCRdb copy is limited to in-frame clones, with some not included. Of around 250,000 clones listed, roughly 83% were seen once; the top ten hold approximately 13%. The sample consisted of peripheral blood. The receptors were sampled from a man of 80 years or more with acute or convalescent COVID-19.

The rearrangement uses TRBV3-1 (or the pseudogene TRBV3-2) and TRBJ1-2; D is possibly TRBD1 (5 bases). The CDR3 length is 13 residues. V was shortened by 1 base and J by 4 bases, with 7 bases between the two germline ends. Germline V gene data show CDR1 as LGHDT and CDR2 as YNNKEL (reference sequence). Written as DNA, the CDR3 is TGTGCCAGCAGCCAAGGACAGCTCTATGGCTACACCTTC. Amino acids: CASSQGQLYGYTF.

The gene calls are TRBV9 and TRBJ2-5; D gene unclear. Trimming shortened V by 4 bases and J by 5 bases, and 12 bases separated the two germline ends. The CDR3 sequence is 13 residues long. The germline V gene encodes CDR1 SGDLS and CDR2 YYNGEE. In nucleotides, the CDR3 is TGTGCCAGCAGCTCATCCCCGGTGGAGACCCAGTACTTC. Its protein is CASSSSPVETQYF.

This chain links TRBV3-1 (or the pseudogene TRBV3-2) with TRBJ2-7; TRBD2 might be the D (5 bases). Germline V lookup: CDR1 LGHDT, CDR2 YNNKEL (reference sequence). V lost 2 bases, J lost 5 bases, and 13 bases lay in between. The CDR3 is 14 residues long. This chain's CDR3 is CASSQSAVGDEQYF. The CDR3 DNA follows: TGTGCCAGCAGCCAAAGTGCTGTCGGGGACGAGCAGTACTTC.

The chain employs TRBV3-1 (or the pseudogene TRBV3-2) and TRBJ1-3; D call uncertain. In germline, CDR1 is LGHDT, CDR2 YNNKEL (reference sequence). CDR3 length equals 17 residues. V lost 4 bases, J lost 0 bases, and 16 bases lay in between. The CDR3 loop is CASSPDTHRSSGNTIYF. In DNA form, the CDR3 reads TGTGCCAGCAGCCCTGACACCCATCGCAGCTCTGGAAACACCATATATTTT.

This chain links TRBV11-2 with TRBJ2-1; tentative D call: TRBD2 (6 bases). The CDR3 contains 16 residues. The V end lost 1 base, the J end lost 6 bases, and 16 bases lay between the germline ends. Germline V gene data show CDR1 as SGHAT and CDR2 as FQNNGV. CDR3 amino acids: CASSLAAGTGLNEQFF. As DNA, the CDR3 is TGTGCCAGCAGCTTAGCGGCCGGGACTGGACTCAATGAGCAGTTCTTC.

The DNA for the CDR3 is TGCGCCAGCAGCTTGGAACTAACAGGACCAAAGGAGCAGTACTTC. Its translation: CASSLELTGPKEQYF. The chain recombines TRBV5-1 with TRBJ2-7, with a possible D match to TRBD1 (5 bases). CDR1 and CDR2 (germline): SGHRS, YFSETQ. Trimming pared 0 bases from V and 7 bases from J, leaving 17 bases between. This CDR3 comprises 15 residues.

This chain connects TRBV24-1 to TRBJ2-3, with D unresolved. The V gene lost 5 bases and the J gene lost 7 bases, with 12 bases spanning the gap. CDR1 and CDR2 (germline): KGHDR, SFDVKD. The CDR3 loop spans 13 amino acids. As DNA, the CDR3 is TGTGCCACCAGTGCAGTTGGTGAAAATACGCAGTATTTT. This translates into CATSAVGENTQYF.

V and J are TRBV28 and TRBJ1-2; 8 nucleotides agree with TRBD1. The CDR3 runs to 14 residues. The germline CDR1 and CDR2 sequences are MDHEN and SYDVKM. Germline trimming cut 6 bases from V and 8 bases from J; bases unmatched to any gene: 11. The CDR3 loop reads CASRPFQGARGYTF. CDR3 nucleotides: TGTGCCAGCAGGCCTTTCCAGGGGGCGCGGGGCTACACCTTC.

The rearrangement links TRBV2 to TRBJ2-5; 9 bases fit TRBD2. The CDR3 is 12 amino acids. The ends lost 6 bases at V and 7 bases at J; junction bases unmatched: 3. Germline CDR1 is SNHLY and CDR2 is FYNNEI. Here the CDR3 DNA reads TGTGCCAGCAGGCTGGGACTAGCGACCCAGTACTTC. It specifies CASRLGLATQYF.

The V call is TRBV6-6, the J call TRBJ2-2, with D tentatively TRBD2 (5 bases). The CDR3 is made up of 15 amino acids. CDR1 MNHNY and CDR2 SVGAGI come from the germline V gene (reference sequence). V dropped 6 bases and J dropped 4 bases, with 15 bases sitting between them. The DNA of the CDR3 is TGTGCCAGCAGCCCGGGAACCGCGAGCACCGGGGAGCTGTTTTTT. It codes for CASSPGTASTGELFF.

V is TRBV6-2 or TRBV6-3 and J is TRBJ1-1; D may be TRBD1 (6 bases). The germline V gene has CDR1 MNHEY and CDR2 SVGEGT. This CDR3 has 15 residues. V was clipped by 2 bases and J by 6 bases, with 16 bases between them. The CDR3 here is CASSYHRDRGAEAFF. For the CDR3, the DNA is TGTGCCAGCAGTTACCACAGGGATCGGGGCGCTGAAGCTTTCTTT.

DNA for the CDR3: TGTGCCAGTAGTACTCCGGGCAGGGTTGGGATCAAGCCCCAGCATTTT. Protein sequence: CASSTPGRVGIKPQHF. The chain uses TRBV19 and TRBJ1-5; possible D gene TRBD1, 5 bases. CDR1 and CDR2 (germline): LNHDA, SQIVND (reference sequence). V shed 4 bases and J shed 8 bases, with 21 bases lying between them. The CDR3 is 16 amino acids. Filled out from reference TRBV19 and TRBJ1-5, the complete variable domain reads DGGITQSPKYLFRKEGQNVTLSCEQNLNHDAMYWYRQDPGQGLRLIYYSQIVNDFQKGDIAEGYSVSREKKESFPLTVTSAQKNPTAFYLCASSTPGRVGIKPQHFGDGTRLSIL.

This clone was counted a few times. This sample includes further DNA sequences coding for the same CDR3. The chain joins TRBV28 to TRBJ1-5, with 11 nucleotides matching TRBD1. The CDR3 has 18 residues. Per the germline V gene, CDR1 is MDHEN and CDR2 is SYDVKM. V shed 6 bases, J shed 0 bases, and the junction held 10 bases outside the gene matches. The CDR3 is CASRPLRTGGTSNQPQHF. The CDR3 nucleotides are TGTGCCAGCAGGCCCTTGCGGACAGGGGGCACTAGCAATCAGCCCCAGCATTTT. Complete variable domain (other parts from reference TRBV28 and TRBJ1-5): DVKVTQSSRYLVKRTGEKVFLECVQDMDHENMFWYRQDPGLGLRLIYFSYDVKMKEKGDIPEGYSVSREKKERFSLILESASTNQTSMYLCASRPLRTGGTSNQPQHFGDGTRLSIL.

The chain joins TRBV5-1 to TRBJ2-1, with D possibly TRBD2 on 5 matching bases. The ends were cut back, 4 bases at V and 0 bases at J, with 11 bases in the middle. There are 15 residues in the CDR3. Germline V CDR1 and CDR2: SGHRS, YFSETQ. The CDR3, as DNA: TGCGCCAGCAGCCAGGATGGGAGCTCCTACAATGAGCAGTTCTTC. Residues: CASSQDGSSYNEQFF.

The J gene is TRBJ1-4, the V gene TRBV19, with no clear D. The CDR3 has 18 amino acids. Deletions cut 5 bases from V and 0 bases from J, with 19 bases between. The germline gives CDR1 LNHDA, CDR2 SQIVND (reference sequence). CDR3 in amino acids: CASSRGEGAAATNEKLFF. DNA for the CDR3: TGTGCCAGTAGTCGCGGGGAGGGCGCGGCAGCAACTAATGAAAAACTGTTTTTT.

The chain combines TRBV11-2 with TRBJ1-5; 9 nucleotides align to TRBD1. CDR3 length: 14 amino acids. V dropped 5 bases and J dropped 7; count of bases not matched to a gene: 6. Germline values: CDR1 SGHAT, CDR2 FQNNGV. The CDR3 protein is CASSRDRDGQPQHF. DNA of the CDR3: TGTGCCAGCAGCCGGGACAGGGACGGACAGCCCCAGCATTTT.

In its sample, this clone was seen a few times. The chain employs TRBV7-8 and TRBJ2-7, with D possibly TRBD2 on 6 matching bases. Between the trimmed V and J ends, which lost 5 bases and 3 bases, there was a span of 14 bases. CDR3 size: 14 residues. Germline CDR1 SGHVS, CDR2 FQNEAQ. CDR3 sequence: CASSLLSGDYEQYF. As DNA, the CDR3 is TGTGCCAGCAGCCTTCTCTCGGGGGACTACGAGCAGTACTTC.

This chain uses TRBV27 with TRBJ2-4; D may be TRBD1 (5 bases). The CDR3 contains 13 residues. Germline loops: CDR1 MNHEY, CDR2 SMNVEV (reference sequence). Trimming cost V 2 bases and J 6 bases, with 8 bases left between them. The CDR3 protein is CASSLARGNIQYF. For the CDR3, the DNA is TGTGCCAGCAGTTTAGCAAGGGGAAACATTCAGTACTTC.

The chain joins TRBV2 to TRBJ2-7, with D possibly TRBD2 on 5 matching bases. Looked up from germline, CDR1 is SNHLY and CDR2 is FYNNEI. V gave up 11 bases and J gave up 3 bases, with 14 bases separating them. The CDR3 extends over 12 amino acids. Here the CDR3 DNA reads TGTGCCGGCGCAAGGGAGTTCTACGAGCAGTACTTC. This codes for CAGAREFYEQYF.

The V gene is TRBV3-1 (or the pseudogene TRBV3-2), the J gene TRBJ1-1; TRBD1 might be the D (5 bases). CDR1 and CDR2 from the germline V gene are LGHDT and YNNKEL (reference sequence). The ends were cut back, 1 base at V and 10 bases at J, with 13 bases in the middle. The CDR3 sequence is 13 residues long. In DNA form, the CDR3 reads TGTGCCAGCAGCCAAGGGGGGGGGAGTGGAGCTTTCTTT. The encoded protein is CASSQGGGSGAFF.

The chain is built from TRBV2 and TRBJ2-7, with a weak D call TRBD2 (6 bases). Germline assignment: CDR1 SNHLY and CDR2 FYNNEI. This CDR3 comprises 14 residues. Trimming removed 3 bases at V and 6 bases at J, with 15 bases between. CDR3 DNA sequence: TGTGCCAGCAGTGATAGGTCGGGAGCGGGCGAGCAGTACTTC. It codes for CASSDRSGAGEQYF.

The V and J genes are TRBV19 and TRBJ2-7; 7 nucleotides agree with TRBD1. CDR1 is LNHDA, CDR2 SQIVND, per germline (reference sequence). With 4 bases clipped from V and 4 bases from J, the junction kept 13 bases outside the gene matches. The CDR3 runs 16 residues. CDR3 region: CASSTRQGRVSYEQYF. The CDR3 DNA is TGTGCCAGTAGTACGCGACAGGGTCGAGTATCGTACGAGCAGTACTTC.

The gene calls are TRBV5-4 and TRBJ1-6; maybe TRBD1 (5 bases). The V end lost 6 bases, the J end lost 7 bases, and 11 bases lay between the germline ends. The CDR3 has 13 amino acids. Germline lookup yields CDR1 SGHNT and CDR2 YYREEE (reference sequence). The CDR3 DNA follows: TGTGCCAGCACAGGGAAGGCCAATTCACCCCTCCACTTT. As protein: CASTGKANSPLHF.

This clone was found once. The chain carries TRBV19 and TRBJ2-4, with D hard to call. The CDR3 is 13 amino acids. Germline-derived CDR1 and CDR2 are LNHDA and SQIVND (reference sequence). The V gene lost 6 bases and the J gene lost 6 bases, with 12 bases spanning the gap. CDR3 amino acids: CASREHDRNIQYF. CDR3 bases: TGTGCCAGTAGAGAACATGATCGAAACATTCAGTACTTC.

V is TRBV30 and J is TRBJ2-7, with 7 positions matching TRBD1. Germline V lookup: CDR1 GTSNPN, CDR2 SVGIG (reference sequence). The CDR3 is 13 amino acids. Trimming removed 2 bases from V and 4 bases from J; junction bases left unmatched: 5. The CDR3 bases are TGTGCCTGGAGTACAGGGGCTGAATACGAGCAGTACTTC. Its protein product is CAWSTGAEYEQYF.

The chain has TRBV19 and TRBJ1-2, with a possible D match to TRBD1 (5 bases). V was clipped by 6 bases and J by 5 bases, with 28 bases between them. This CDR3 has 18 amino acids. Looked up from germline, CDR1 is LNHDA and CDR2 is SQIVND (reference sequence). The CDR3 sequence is CASSPNNPGLRDGYGYTF. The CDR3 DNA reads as TGTGCCAGTAGCCCGAACAACCCGGGACTCAGAGATGGGTATGGCTACACCTTC. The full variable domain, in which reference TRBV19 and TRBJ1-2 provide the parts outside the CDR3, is DGGITQSPKYLFRKEGQNVTLSCEQNLNHDAMYWYRQDPGQGLRLIYYSQIVNDFQKGDIAEGYSVSREKKESFPLTVTSAQKNPTAFYLCASSPNNPGLRDGYGYTFGSGTRLTVV.